This TCR beta chain was identified during a study of blood T cell repertoires in COVID-19. V was shortened by 5 bases and J by 7 bases, with 11 bases between the two germline ends. The CDR3 is made up of 13 amino acids. Germline V gene lookup returns CDR1 SGHTA and CDR2 FQGNSA. Profiled with immunoSEQ multiplex PCR; TCRdb holds only in-frame clones, not every one. The table includes more than 120,000 clones, about 86% detected once. The V gene is TRBV7-2, the J gene TRBJ1-4; the D is unclear. Sequences were obtained from peripheral blood. The receptor's source is a woman in her fifties or sixties with active or convalescent COVID-19. The CDR3 region has the DNA TGTGCCAGCAGCGCTACCCTTTTTGAAAAACTGTTTTTT. Translation gives CASSATLFEKLFF.